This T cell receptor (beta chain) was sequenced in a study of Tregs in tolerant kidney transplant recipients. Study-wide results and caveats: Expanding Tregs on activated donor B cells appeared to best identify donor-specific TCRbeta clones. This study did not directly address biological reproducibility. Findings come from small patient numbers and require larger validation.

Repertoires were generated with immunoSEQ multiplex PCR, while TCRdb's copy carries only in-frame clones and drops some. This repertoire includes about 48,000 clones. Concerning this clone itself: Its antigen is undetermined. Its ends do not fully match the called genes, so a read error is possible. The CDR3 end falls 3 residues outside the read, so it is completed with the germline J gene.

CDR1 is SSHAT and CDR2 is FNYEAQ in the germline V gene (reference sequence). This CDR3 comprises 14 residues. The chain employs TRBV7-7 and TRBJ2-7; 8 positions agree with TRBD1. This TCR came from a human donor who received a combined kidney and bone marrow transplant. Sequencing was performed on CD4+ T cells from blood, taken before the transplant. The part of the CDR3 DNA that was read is TGTGCTAGCAGCCCAAGGACAGGGTGGAACGAG. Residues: CASSPRTGWNE. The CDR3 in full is CASSPRTGWNEQYF. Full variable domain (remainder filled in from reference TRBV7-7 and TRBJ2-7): GAGVSQSPRYKVTKRGQDVTLRCDPISSHATLYWYQQALGQGPEFLTYFNYEAQPDKSGLPSDRFSAERPEGSISTLTIQRTEQRDSAMYRCASSPRTGWNEQYFGPGTRLTVT.